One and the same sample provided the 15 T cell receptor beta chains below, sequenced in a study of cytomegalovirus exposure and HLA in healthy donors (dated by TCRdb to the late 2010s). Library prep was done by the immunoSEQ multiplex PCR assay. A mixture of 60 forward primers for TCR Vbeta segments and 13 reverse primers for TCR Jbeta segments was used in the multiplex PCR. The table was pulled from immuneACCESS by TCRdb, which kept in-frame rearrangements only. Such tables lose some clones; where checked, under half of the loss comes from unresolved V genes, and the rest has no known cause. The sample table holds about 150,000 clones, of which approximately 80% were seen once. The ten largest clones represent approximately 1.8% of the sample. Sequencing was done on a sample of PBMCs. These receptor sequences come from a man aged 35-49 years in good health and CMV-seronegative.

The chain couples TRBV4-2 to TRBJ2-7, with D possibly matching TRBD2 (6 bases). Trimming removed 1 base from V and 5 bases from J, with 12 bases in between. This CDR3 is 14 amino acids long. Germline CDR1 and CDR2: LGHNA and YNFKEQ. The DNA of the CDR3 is TGTGCCAGCAGCCAAGTAGAAGGCGGGGACGAGCAGTACTTC. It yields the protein CASSQVEGGDEQYF.

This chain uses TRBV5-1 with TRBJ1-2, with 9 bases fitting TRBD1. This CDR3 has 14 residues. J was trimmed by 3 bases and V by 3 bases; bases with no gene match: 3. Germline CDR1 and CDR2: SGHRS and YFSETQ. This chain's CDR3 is CASSWTGADYGYTF. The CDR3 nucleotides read TGCGCCAGCAGCTGGACAGGGGCGGACTATGGCTACACCTTC.

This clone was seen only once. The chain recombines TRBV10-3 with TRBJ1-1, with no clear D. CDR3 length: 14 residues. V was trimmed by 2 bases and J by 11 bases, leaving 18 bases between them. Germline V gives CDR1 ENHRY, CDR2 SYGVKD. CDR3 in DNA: TGTGCCATCAGTGAGGGGCGCCCGGGAGAAGCGGCTTTCTTT. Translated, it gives CAISEGRPGEAAFF.

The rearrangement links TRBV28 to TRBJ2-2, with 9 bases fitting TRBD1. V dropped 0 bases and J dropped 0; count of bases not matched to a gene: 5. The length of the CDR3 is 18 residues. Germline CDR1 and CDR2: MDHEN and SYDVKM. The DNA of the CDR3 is TGTGCCAGCAGTTTATGGGGGGGACAGGGAACGAACACCGGGGAGCTGTTTTTT. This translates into CASSLWGGQGTNTGELFF. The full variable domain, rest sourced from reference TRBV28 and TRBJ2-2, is DVKVTQSSRYLVKRTGEKVFLECVQDMDHENMFWYRQDPGLGLRLIYFSYDVKMKEKGDIPEGYSVSREKKERFSLILESASTNQTSMYLCASSLWGGQGTNTGELFFGEGSRLTVL.

The CDR3 DNA is TGTGCCTGGAGTGCGGACAGTCTCAAGGGGCAGCCCCAGCATTTT. It is translated as CAWSADSLKGQPQHF. The chain uses TRBV30 and TRBJ1-5; tentative D call: TRBD1 (6 bases). V was trimmed by 1 base and J by 7 bases, leaving 17 bases between them. This CDR3 has 15 amino acids. The germline gives CDR1 GTSNPN, CDR2 SVGIG (reference sequence).

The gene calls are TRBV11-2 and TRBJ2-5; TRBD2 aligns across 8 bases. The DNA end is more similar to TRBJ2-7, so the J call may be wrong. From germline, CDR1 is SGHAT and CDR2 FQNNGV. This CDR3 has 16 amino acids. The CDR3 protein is CASSPISRRGVFEQYF. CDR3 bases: TGTGCCAGCAGCCCAATCTCGAGGCGGGGGGTGTTCGAGCAGTACTTC.

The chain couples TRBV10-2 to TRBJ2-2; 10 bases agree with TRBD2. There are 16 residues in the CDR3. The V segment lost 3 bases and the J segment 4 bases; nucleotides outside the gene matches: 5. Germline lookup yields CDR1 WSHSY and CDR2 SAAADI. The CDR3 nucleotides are TGCGCCAGCAGTGAAGCAGCGGGAGGGGGCACCGGGGAGCTGTTTTTT. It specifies CASSEAAGGGTGELFF.

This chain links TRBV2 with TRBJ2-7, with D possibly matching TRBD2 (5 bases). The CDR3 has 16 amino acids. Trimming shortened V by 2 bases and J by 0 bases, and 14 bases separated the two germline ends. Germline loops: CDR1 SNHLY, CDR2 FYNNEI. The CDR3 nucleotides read TGTGCCAGCAGTGAATGGGCGGGTACTCGCTCCTACGAGCAGTACTTC. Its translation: CASSEWAGTRSYEQYF.

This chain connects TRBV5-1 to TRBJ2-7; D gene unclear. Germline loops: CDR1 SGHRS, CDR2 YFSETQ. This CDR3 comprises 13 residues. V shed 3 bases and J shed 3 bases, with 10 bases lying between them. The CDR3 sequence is CASSSDLRYEQYF. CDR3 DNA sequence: TGCGCCAGCAGCTCTGACTTGCGCTACGAGCAGTACTTC.

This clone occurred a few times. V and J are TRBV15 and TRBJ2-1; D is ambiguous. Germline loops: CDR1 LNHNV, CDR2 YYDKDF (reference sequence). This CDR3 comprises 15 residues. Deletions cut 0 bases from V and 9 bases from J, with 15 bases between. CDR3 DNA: TGTGCCACCAGCAGAGATGGTAGCCCTGGCGGTGAGCAGTTCTTC. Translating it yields CATSRDGSPGGEQFF.

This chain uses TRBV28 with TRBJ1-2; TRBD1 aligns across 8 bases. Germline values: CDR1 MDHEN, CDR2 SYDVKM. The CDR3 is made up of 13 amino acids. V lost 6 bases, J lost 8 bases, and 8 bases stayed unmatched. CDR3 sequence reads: CASSPQDRAGYTF. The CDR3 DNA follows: TGTGCCAGCAGCCCTCAGGACAGGGCCGGCTACACCTTC.

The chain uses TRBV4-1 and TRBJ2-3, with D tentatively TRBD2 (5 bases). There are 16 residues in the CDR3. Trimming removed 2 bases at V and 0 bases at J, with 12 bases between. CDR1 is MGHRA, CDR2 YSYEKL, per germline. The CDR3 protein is CASSQSTGFSTDTQYF. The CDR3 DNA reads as TGCGCCAGCAGCCAATCGACGGGATTCAGCACAGATACGCAGTATTTT.

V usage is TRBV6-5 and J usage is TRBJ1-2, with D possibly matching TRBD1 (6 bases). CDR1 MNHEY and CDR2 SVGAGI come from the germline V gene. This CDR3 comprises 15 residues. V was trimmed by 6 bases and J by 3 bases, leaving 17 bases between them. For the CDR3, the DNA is TGTGCCAGCAGAAAAGGGACAAAAAGCTACTATGGCTACACCTTC. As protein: CASRKGTKSYYGYTF.

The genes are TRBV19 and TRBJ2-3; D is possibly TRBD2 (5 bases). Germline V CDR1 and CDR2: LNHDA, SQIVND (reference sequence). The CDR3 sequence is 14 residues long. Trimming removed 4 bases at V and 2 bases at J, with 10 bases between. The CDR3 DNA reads TGTGCCAGTAGTACGGACGGGGTCACAGATACGCAGTATTTT. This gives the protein CASSTDGVTDTQYF.

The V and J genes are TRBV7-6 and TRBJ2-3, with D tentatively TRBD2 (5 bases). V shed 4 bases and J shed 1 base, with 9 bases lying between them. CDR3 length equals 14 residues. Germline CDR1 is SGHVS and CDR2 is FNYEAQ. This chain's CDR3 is CASSSSGGTDTQYF. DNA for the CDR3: TGTGCCAGCAGCTCCAGCGGTGGCACAGATACGCAGTATTTT. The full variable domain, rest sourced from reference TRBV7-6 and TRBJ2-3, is GAGVSQSPRYKVTKRGQDVALRCDPISGHVSLYWYRQALGQGPEFLTYFNYEAQQDKSGLPNDRFSAERPEGSISTLTIQRTEQRDSAMYRCASSSSGGTDTQYFGPGTRLTVL.